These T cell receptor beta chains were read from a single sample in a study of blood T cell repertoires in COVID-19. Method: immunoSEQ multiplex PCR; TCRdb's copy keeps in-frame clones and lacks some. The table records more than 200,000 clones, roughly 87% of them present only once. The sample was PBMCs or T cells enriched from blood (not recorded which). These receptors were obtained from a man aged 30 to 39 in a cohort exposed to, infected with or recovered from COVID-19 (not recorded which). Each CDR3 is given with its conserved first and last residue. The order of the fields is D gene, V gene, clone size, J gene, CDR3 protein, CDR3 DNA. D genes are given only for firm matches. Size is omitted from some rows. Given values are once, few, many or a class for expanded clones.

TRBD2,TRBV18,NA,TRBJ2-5,CASSEAGVVETQYF,TGTGCCAGCTCCGAAGCGGGAGTGGTCGAGACCCAGTACTTC
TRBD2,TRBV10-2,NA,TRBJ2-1,CASSPGTSGSNEQFF,TGCGCCAGCAGTCCCGGGACTAGCGGGAGTAATGAGCAGTTCTTC
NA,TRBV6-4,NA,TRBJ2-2,CASSGELPGELFF,TGTGCCAGTTCAGGGGAGCTTCCCGGGGAGCTGTTTTTT
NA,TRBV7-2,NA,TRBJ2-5,CASSGGQPQETQYF,TGTGCCAGCAGCGGCGGGCAGCCCCAAGAGACCCAGTACTTC
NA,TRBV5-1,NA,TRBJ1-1,CASSLAGGDTEAFF,TGCGCCAGCAGCTTGGCGGGGGGCGACACTGAAGCTTTCTTT
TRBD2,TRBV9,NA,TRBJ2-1,CASSALAGGLNNEQFF,TGTGCCAGCAGCGCCTTAGCGGGAGGGCTCAACAATGAGCAGTTCTTC
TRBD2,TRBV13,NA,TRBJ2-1,CASSYGTSPFSSYNEQFF,TGTGCCAGCAGCTACGGGACTAGTCCCTTTAGCTCCTACAATGAGCAGTTCTTC
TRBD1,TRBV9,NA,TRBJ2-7,CASSERPGQGAEEQYF,TGTGCCAGCAGCGAAAGGCCGGGACAGGGGGCAGAAGAGCAGTACTTC
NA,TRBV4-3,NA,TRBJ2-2,CASSQGGRNTGELFF,TGCGCCAGCAGCCAAGGGGGGCGGAACACCGGGGAGCTGTTTTTT
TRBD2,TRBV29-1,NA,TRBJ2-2,CSVEGVGSGINTGELFF,TGCAGCGTTGAAGGAGTGGGTAGCGGGATTAACACCGGGGAGCTGTTTTTT
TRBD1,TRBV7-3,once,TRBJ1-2,CASSLGPDRGYGYTF,TGTGCCAGCAGCTTAGGGCCGGACAGGGGATATGGCTACACCTTC
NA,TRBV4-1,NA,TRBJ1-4,CASSQDPGGINEKLFF,TGCGCCAGCAGCCAAGATCCCGGGGGGATCAATGAAAAACTGTTTTTT
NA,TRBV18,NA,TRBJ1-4,CASSPPLSATNEKLFF,TGTGCCAGCTCACCACCGCTCAGTGCAACTAATGAAAAACTGTTTTTT
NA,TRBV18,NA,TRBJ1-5,CASSQSGSHSNQPQHF,TGTGCCAGCTCACAATCAGGATCCCATAGCAATCAGCCCCAGCATTTT
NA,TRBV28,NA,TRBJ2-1,CASSWASLFSNEQFF,TGTGCCAGCAGTTGGGCTAGCCTATTCTCCAATGAGCAGTTCTTC
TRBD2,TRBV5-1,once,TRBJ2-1,CASSLGTSGSYSNEQFF,TGCGCCAGCAGCTTGGGAACTAGCGGGAGTTACAGTAATGAGCAGTTCTTC
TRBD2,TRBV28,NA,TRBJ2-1,CASKAGGPNNEQFF,TGTGCCAGCAAAGCGGGAGGGCCTAACAATGAGCAGTTCTTC
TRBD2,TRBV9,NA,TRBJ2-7,CASSAVAGGPSYEQYF,TGTGCCAGCAGCGCAGTGGCGGGAGGGCCCTCCTACGAGCAGTACTTC
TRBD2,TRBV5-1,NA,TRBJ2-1,CASSLRRGGHNEQFF,TGCGCCAGCAGCTTACGGCGGGGGGGGCACAATGAGCAGTTCTTC
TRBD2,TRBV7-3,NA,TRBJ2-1,CASSSPGQSGREGNEQFF,TGTGCCAGCAGCTCCCCCGGTCAGAGCGGGAGAGAGGGGAATGAGCAGTTCTTC
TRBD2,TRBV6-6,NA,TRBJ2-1,CASSYPTGRGDEQFF,TGTGCCAGCAGTTACCCTACCGGGAGGGGAGATGAGCAGTTCTTC
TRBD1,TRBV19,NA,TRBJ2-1,CASSPRQGGYNEQFF,TGTGCCAGTAGTCCCCGACAGGGGGGCTACAATGAGCAGTTCTTC
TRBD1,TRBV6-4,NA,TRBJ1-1,CASSETPQGANTEAFF,TGTGCCAGCAGTGAAACCCCACAGGGGGCAAACACTGAAGCTTTCTTT
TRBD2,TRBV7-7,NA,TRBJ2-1,CASSHGLAVNNEQFF,TGTGCTAGCAGCCACGGACTAGCGGTTAACAATGAGCAGTTCTTC
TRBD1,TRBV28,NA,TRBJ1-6,CARDRAYNSPLHF,TGTGCCAGGGACAGGGCATATAATTCACCCCTCCACTTT
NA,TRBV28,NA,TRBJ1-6,CASSFGRQGSSYNSPLHF,TGTGCCAGCAGTTTCGGGCGCCAGGGAAGCTCCTATAATTCACCCCTCCACTTT
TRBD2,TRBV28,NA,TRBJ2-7,CASSLGGTSRGSYEQYF,TGTGCCAGCAGCTTAGGAGGGACTAGCAGAGGCTCCTACGAGCAGTACTTC
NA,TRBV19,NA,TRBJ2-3,CASSIGGSNPRADTQYF,TGTGCCAGTAGTATAGGGGGAAGCAATCCCAGGGCAGATACGCAGTATTTT
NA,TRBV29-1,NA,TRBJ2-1,CSVRYRGGDNEQFF,TGCAGCGTTCGATACAGGGGGGGGGACAATGAGCAGTTCTTC
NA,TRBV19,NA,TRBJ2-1,CASARVGYNEQFF,TGTGCCAGTGCGAGGGTTGGGTACAATGAGCAGTTCTTC
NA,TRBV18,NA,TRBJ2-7,CASSPPGLPTYEQYF,TGTGCCAGCTCACCTCCCGGACTTCCCACCTACGAGCAGTACTTC
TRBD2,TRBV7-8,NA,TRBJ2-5,CASSPRTSGRIGETQYF,TGTGCCAGCAGCCCGCGGACTAGCGGGAGAATCGGGGAGACCCAGTACTTC
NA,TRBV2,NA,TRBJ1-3,CASSYSGSFSGTIYF,TGTGCCAGCAGCTATTCAGGGTCCTTTTCTGGCACCATATATTTT
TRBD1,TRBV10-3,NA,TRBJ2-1,CAISEIDRGHNEQFF,TGTGCCATCAGTGAGATAGACAGGGGCCATAATGAGCAGTTCTTC
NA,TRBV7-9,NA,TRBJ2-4,CASSLVGEKNIQYF,TGTGCCAGCAGCTTAGTTGGGGAGAAGAACATTCAGTACTTC
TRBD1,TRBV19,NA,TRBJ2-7,CASSDTGQGVRYEQYF,TGTGCCAGTAGCGATACGGGACAGGGGGTTCGCTACGAGCAGTACTTC
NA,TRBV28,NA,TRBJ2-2,CASSPADTGELFF,TGTGCCAGCAGTCCCGCGGACACCGGGGAGCTGTTTTTT
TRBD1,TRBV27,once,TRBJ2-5,CASRVQGEVTQYF,TGTGCCAGCAGGGTACAGGGGGAGGTGACCCAGTACTTC
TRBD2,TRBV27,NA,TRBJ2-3,CASSWVAGGADTQYF,TGTGCCAGCAGTTGGGTGGCGGGAGGGGCAGATACGCAGTATTTT
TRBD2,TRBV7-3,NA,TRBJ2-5,CASSLTGASGIQETQYF,TGTGCCAGCAGCTTAACAGGGGCTAGCGGAATCCAAGAGACCCAGTACTTC
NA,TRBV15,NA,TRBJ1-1,CATSRVFGQGEAFF,TGTGCCACCAGCAGAGTTTTCGGTCAGGGAGAAGCTTTCTTT
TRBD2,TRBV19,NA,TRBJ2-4,CASSIIGGTSGSLPQLRGKNIQYF,TGTGCCAGTAGTATAATCGGCGGGACTAGCGGGAGTTTACCCCAACTCCGGGGCAAAAACATTCAGTACTTC
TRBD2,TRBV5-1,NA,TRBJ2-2,CASSWGLAGGTGELFF,TGCGCCAGCAGCTGGGGACTAGCGGGAGGGACCGGGGAGCTGTTTTTT
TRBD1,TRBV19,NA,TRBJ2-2,CASSSLGQGRTGELFF,TGTGCCAGTAGTTCCTTGGGACAGGGAAGGACCGGGGAGCTGTTTTTT
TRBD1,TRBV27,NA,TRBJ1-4,CASSLSFTGAATNEKLFF,TGTGCCAGCAGTTTATCGTTCACAGGGGCTGCAACTAATGAAAAACTGTTTTTT
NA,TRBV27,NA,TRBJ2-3,CATVNTDTQYF,TGTGCCACGGTTAACACAGATACGCAGTATTTT
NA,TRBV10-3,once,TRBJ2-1,CAISGNNNEQFF,TGTGCCATCAGCGGGAATAACAATGAGCAGTTCTTC
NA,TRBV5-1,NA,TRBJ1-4,CASSLLPGDREKLFF,TGCGCCAGCAGTCTGCTCCCAGGGGATCGGGAAAAACTGTTTTTT
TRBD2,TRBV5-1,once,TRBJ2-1,CASSQTSGIYNEQFF,TGCGCCAGCAGCCAGACTAGCGGGATTTACAATGAGCAGTTCTTC
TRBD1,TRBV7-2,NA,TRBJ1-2,CASSSGQTYGYTF,TGTGCCAGCAGCTCGGGACAGACCTATGGCTACACCTTC
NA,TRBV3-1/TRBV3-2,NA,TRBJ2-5,CASSQRLVVETQYF,TGTGCCAGCAGCCAACGACTAGTGGTAGAGACCCAGTACTTC
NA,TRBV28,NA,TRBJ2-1,CASSFRLDNEQFF,TGTGCCAGCAGTTTTCGACTCGACAATGAGCAGTTCTTC
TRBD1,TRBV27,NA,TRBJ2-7,CASRPGTGIHEQYF,TGTGCCAGCAGACCCGGGACAGGGATCCACGAGCAGTACTTC